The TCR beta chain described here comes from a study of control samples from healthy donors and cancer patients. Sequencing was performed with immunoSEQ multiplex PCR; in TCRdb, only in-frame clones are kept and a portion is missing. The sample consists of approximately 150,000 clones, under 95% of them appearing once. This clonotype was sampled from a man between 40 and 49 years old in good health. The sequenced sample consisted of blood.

CDR3 sequence: CASSKGQGTYNEQFF. CDR3 sequence (DNA): TGTGCCAGCAGCAAGGGACAGGGGACATACAATGAGCAGTTCTTC. The V call is TRBV5-6, the J call TRBJ2-1; 10 bases fit TRBD1. Germline V gene data show CDR1 as SGHDT and CDR2 as YYEEEE. The CDR3 runs 15 residues. J was trimmed by 4 bases and V by 4 bases; bases with no gene match: 5.